This T cell receptor beta chain was recovered during a study of CD8+CD57+ T cells in acquired aplastic anemia. Study-level background: Yields of DNA that came from sorted CD4+ and CD8+ cells averaged roughly 3.2 ug.

Study results and limitations: Shared by patients and controls, approximately 29 CD8+ CDR3s were abundant in patients. Patients and healthy controls showed no significant CD8+ Simpson's diversity difference.

On this clonotype itself: Its antigen is still unknown.

Patients who underwent sequencing had shown CD8+CD57+ cell expansion by flow cytometry. No therapy had been given to the patients at the time of blood sampling. CDR3 and TCR beta VDJ profiling relied on genomic DNA as the template. From the reads, TCRdb called clonotypes with MiXCR, one entry per CDR3 protein. The repertoire holds around 130,000 distinct CDR3 sequences, with 58% as singletons. Germline assignment: CDR1 LNHNV and CDR2 YYDKDF (reference sequence). The trim removed 8 bases at V and 7 bases at J, leaving 12 bases unmatched. The CDR3 totals 15 residues. The genes are TRBV15 and TRBJ1-1; 11 bases fit TRBD1. Input material: sorted CD4+, CD8+, or CD8+CD57+ T cells (not recorded which) from PBMCs. This clonotype was obtained from a human donor with aplastic anemia. The DNA of the CDR3 is TGTGCCACCGGATCCACGCGGACAGGGGGCCGTGAAGCTTTCTTT. Protein sequence: CATGSTRTGGREAFF.